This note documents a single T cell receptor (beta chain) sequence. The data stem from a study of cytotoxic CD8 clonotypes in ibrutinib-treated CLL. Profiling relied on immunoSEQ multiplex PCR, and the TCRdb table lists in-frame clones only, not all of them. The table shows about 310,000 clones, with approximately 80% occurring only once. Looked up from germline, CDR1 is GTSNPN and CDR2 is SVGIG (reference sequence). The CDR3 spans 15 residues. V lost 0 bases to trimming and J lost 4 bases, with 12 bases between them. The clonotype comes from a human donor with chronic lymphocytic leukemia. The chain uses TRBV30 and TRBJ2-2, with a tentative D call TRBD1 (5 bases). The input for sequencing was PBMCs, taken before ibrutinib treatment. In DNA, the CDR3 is TGTGCCTGGAGTGTGATGGACAAACTCACCGGGGAGCTGTTTTTT. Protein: CAWSVMDKLTGELFF.